What follows are 25 T cell receptor beta chains derived from one specimen sequenced in a study of monozygotic twins with inflammatory bowel disease. For each CDR3 protein, TCRdb gives one entry from its re-call of the 5' RACE reads, without DNA. This sample lists some 150,000 distinct CDR3 sequences; its ten largest clones have 2.4%. The material sequenced was blood. The receptors were gathered from a human donor with ulcerative colitis or Crohn's disease, or a healthy co-twin of an affected twin (not recorded which).

The V gene is TRBV3-1, the J gene TRBJ2-1; as DNA is missing, the TRBD1 call by TCRdb cannot be tested. The germline V gene has CDR1 LGHDT and CDR2 YNNKEL (reference sequence). This CDR3 spans 14 amino acids. CDR3 protein: CASSQLSDTNEQFF.

The CDR3 here is CASSFDRHTDTQYF. V usage is TRBV7-9 and J usage is TRBJ2-3; TCRdb reports TRBD1, a call that lacks DNA to check it against. Germline CDR1 and CDR2: SEHNR and FQNEAQ (reference sequence). The CDR3 consists of 14 residues.

The genes are TRBV7-3 and TRBJ2-2; no DNA is available, so the TRBD1 call from TCRdb remains unchecked. The CDR3 loop spans 16 amino acids. From germline, CDR1 is SGHTA and CDR2 FQGTGA. The CDR3 loop reads CASSLNGQVNTGELFF. Based on the CDR3 plus reference TRBV7-3 and TRBJ2-2, the full variable domain is GAGVSQTPSNKVTEKGKYVELRCDPISGHTALYWYRQSLGQGPEFLIYFQGTGAADDSGLPNDRFFAVRPEGSVSTLKIQRTERGDSAVYLCASSLNGQVNTGELFFGEGSRLTVL.

J is TRBJ2-7 and V is TRBV5-4; TCRdb names TRBD1, which stays unverified in the absence of DNA. CDR1 is SGHNT, CDR2 YYREEE, per germline (reference sequence). The CDR3 extends over 13 amino acids. The CDR3: CASSLSNSPKQYF.

This rearrangement joins TRBV3-1 to TRBJ2-1; the TCRdb D gene call, TRBD1, has no DNA to confirm it. The germline V gene encodes CDR1 LGHDT and CDR2 YNNKEL (reference sequence). The CDR3 spans 14 residues. CDR3 residues: CASSQRDRYNEQFF.

This chain uses TRBV2 with TRBJ2-1; as DNA is missing, the TRBD2 call by TCRdb cannot be tested. There are 15 residues in the CDR3. Germline CDR1 and CDR2: SNHLY and FYNNEI. The CDR3 sequence is CASLPGAERHNEQFF.

The V call is TRBV14, the J call TRBJ2-3; TCRdb selects TRBD1, and the lack of DNA leaves this call unchecked. CDR3 length: 16 residues. CDR1 is SGHDN, CDR2 FVKESK, per germline. The CDR3 region is CASSLPGTGEADTQYF.

This chain uses TRBV20-1 with TRBJ1-1. This CDR3 region has 11 residues. Germline-derived CDR1 and CDR2 are DFQATT and SNEGSKA (reference sequence). CDR3 sequence reads: CSATKNTEAFF.

The genes are TRBV20-1 and TRBJ2-1; without DNA, the TCRdb call of TRBD1 cannot be checked. CDR3 length: 13 residues. Germline V gene sequence: CDR1 DFQATT, CDR2 SNEGSKA (reference sequence). The CDR3 protein is CSAAGQGAGEQFF.

This chain uses TRBV19 with TRBJ1-1; the TCRdb D gene call, TRBD1, has no DNA to confirm it. Germline lookup yields CDR1 LNHDA and CDR2 SQIVND (reference sequence). The CDR3 loop spans 16 amino acids. CDR3 region: CASSISRTGGRTEAFF.

The chain combines TRBV4-2 with TRBJ2-3. This CDR3 comprises 13 residues. From germline, CDR1 is LGHNA and CDR2 YNFKEQ. CDR3: CASSQGMSDTQYF.

The chain links TRBV20-1 to TRBJ2-7; TCRdb gives TRBD1 as the D gene, but with no DNA this cannot be confirmed. CDR3 length: 15 amino acids. CDR1 is DFQATT, CDR2 SNEGSKA, per germline (reference sequence). The CDR3 loop is CSASQILAGDYEQYF.

The chain combines TRBV5-5 with TRBJ2-3; TCRdb's D gene call, TRBD1, goes unchecked for lack of DNA. The CDR3 spans 16 residues. Germline values: CDR1 SGHKS, CDR2 YYEKEE (reference sequence). The CDR3 is CASSLEGGRWTDTQYF.

V and J are TRBV5-6 and TRBJ2-7; there is no DNA to check the TCRdb D call of TRBD1. This CDR3 comprises 15 residues. The germline gives CDR1 SGHDT, CDR2 YYEEEE. The CDR3 spells CASSLDPGASYEQYF. The variable domain in full, completed from reference TRBV5-6 and TRBJ2-7, reads DAGVTQSPTHLIKTRGQQVTLRCSPKSGHDTVSWYQQALGQGPQFIFQYYEEEERQRGNFPDRFSGHQFPNYSSELNVNALLLGDSALYLCASSLDPGASYEQYFGPGTRLTVT.

The rearrangement links TRBV11-3 to TRBJ2-1. CDR1 is SGHNT, CDR2 YENEEA, per germline. There are 16 residues in the CDR3. Here the CDR3 reads CASSQRHLAAYNEQFF. Full variable domain (missing parts from reference TRBV11-3 and TRBJ2-1): EAGVVQSPRYKIIEKKQPVAFWCNPISGHNTLYWYLQNLGQGPELLIRYENEEAVDDSQLPKDRFSAERLKGVDSTLKIQPAELGDSAVYLCASSQRHLAAYNEQFFGPGTRLTVL.

CDR3 in amino acids: CASDGSPVNNEQFF. The chain recombines TRBV7-2 with TRBJ2-1; the TCRdb D gene call, TRBD1, has no DNA to confirm it. Germline-derived CDR1 and CDR2 are SGHTA and FQGNSA. The CDR3 runs 14 residues.

V gene TRBV4-2 combines with J gene TRBJ2-3; the D call from TCRdb, TRBD2, cannot be confirmed without DNA. Per germline, CDR1 LGHNA and CDR2 YNFKEQ. The CDR3 has 15 amino acids. CDR3 amino acids: CASSQEPGGQDTQYF.

The rearrangement uses TRBV27 and TRBJ1-5. Looked up from germline, CDR1 is MNHEY and CDR2 is SMNVEV (reference sequence). The CDR3 runs 14 residues. The CDR3 is CASSLYYSNQPQHF.

The chain links TRBV5-6 to TRBJ2-2; the D call of TRBD1 rests on TCRdb alone, since no DNA is present to check it. Per the germline V gene, CDR1 is SGHDT and CDR2 is YYEEEE. The length of the CDR3 is 16 residues. The chain's CDR3 is CASSFLSRINTGELFF.

The CDR3 region is CATSRDPGLAGGSYNEQFF. The genes are TRBV15 and TRBJ2-1; TCRdb lists TRBD2, though no DNA is available to test this call. The CDR3 has 19 amino acids. CDR1 is LNHNV and CDR2 is YYDKDF in the germline V gene (reference sequence).

The CDR3 protein is CASSLGGIGRYEQYF. V and J are TRBV7-9 and TRBJ2-7. From germline, CDR1 is SEHNR and CDR2 FQNEAQ (reference sequence). The CDR3 length is 15 residues.

The chain carries TRBV7-6 and TRBJ2-2; the D call from TCRdb, TRBD2, cannot be confirmed without DNA. The CDR3 is 12 residues long. CDR1 and CDR2 (germline): SGHVS, FNYEAQ. The CDR3 here is CASSTRTGELFF.

CDR3 residues: CASSLRAGAYGYTF. The chain carries TRBV12-3 or TRBV12-4 and TRBJ1-2; with no DNA, the TCRdb D assignment of TRBD1 cannot be verified. There are 14 residues in the CDR3.

The chain couples TRBV9 to TRBJ2-7; the TRBD2 assignment by TCRdb is unverifiable without DNA. Germline assignment: CDR1 SGDLS and CDR2 YYNGEE. CDR3 size: 14 residues. The CDR3: CASSAGTTGYEQYF.

V and J are TRBV7-2 and TRBJ2-3. Per germline, CDR1 SGHTA and CDR2 FQGNSA. The CDR3 is 12 amino acids. CDR3 sequence: CASSLISDTQYF.